A selection of T cell receptor beta chains follows, all from one sample in a study of blood T cells in healthy people across ages. TCRdb analysed the 5' RACE reads with MiXCR anew, one entry per CDR3 protein. The data show almost 1 million distinct CDR3 sequences, roughly half seen once. The specimen was blood. These receptors were taken from a woman in her sixties or seventies in good health. CDR3s include the opening cysteine and the closing phenylalanine or tryptophan. The D gene is left open where the match is weak. Expanded clones are given a class, and other clones once, few, many or no size at all.

abundance | j_gene | v_gene | d_gene | CDR3nt | CDR3aa
few | TRBJ2-1 | TRBV29-1 | . | TGCAGCGTTGACTCCAGGGACGGATACAATGAGCAGTTCTTC | CSVDSRDGYNEQFF
. | TRBJ1-2 | TRBV25-1 | . | TGTGCCAGCAGTGTAGAGGATTGGGACTATGGCTACACCTTC | CASSVEDWDYGYTF
. | TRBJ1-4 | TRBV28 | TRBD1 | TGTGCCAGCAGGACAGGGGGTAGAGAAAAACTGTTTTTT | CASRTGGREKLFF
few | TRBJ2-4 | TRBV20-1 | TRBD2 | TGCAGTGCTAGTCCCCTGCGGGAGTCGATCAAAAACATTCAGTACTTC | CSASPLRESIKNIQYF
. | TRBJ2-1 | TRBV20-1 | . | TGCAGTGCTAGAGATATTTTTCTAGGAGGCTCCTACAATGAGCAGTTCTTC | CSARDIFLGGSYNEQFF
. | TRBJ2-5 | TRBV20-1 | . | TGCAGTGCTAGAGATGACCCTACAGAGCAGTACTTC | CSARDDPTEQYF
. | TRBJ2-3 | TRBV24-1 | TRBD2 | TGTGCCACCAGTACGCCGTTAGCGGGAGAAATGGTTGGCACAGATACGCAGTATTTT | CATSTPLAGEMVGTDTQYF
. | TRBJ2-3 | TRBV6-5 | TRBD2 | TGTGCCAGCAGTTACCTCCTAGCGGGAGGGCCTAGCACAGATACGCAGTATTTT | CASSYLLAGGPSTDTQYF
. | TRBJ2-7 | TRBV15 | TRBD2 | TGTGCCACCAGCAGGGGGGGGAGGGACTTCTCCTACGAGCAGTACTTC | CATSRGGRDFSYEQYF
. | TRBJ2-1 | TRBV4-2 | . | TGTGCCAGCAGCCAAGTCGGGGAAGAGCAGTTCTTC | CASSQVGEEQFF
few | TRBJ1-2 | TRBV27 | . | TGTGCCAGCACTCAAGCCCCAGGGAAGAGGGGCTACACCTTC | CASTQAPGKRGYTF
. | TRBJ1-5 | TRBV5-1 | . | TGCGCCCGCAGCTTGATGGCAGGACTGGGCAATCAGCCCCAGCATTTT | CARSLMAGLGNQPQHF
. | TRBJ2-5 | TRBV28 | TRBD2 | TGTGCCAGCAGTTTTGGTAGCGGGAGAGAGACCCAGTACTTC | CASSFGSGRETQYF
. | TRBJ2-7 | TRBV9 | TRBD1 | TGTGCCAGCAGCGTGGGGGCCGGGACAGGGCTTTACGAGCAGTACTTC | CASSVGAGTGLYEQYF
few | TRBJ2-1 | TRBV5-1 | TRBD1 | TGCGCCAGCAGCTTCCCGGACAGGGGATACAATGAGCAGTTCTTC | CASSFPDRGYNEQFF
. | TRBJ2-1 | TRBV20-1 | . | TGCAGGCCTGTCAGGGGAATGTCTGAGCAGTTCTTC | CRPVRGMSEQFF
many | TRBJ2-5 | TRBV5-1 | . | TGCGCCAGCAGGCGGGACCAAGAGACCCAGTACTTC | CASRRDQETQYF
. | TRBJ2-3 | TRBV6-5 | . | TGTGCCAGCAGTTCCACCCGGGAACAGAGTATTACGCAGTATTTT | CASSSTREQSITQYF
once | TRBJ1-5 | TRBV2 | TRBD1 | TGTGCCAGCAGTCCAAGTAGGGGGCCCTATCAGCCCCAGCATTTT | CASSPSRGPYQPQHF
. | TRBJ2-1 | TRBV2 | . | TGTGCGGGCCTTTACAATGAGCAGTTCTTC | CAGLYNEQFF